This record looks at one T cell receptor (beta chain) sequence and its context. No antigen is known for it. These data come from a study of T cell responses to AZD1222 COVID-19 vaccine. CDR3 length: 13 residues. V was cut by 3 bases and J by 4 bases, with 4 bases left in between. Germline lookup yields CDR1 SNHLY and CDR2 FYNNEI. Study-wide results and limits: With two AZD1222 doses given, Spike-specific TCR breadth and depth both rose. Targets within unmutated variant regions were reportedly found for nearly half of spike-specific TCRs.

Profiled with immunoSEQ multiplex PCR; TCRdb holds only in-frame clones, not every one. The sample shows about 140,000 clones, 70% to 90% of them seen only once. This sequence joins TRBV2 and TRBJ2-6, with D unresolved. Source: peripheral blood, taken 28 days after the second dose of the MenACWY control vaccine. The clonotype was recovered from an adult who received the MenACWY meningococcal vaccine as a control. CDR3 region: CASSDGGANVLTF. CDR3 DNA sequence: TGTGCCAGCAGTGATGGGGGGGCCAACGTCCTGACTTTC. Full variable domain (rest looked up from reference TRBV2 and TRBJ2-6): EPEVTQTPSHQVTQMGQEVILRCVPISNHLYFYWYRQILGQKVEFLVSFYNNEISEKSEIFDDQFSVERPDGSNFTLKIRSTKLEDSAMYFCASSDGGANVLTFGAGSRLTVL.